These 18 T cell receptor beta chains were sequenced from one sample in a study of a mutant IDH1 vaccine in newly diagnosed glioma. For these TCRs, the target antigens are not known. TCRdb's table, derived via immunoSEQ multiplex PCR, lists solely in-frame clones and lacks some. The table records about 53,000 clones, about 88% of them present only once. Specified time point: week 5, during vaccination. In the vaccine, a single dose held 300 ug of the mutant IDH1 20-mer peptide, along with topical imiquimod. The sample consisted of PBMCs, taken from a glioma patient whose treatment included an IDH1 peptide vaccine. These receptor sequences come from a woman aged 50 to 60 with glioma.

This sequence joins TRBV6-5 and TRBJ1-1; the D is unclear. The CDR3 runs 12 residues. Trimming pared 6 bases from V and 3 bases from J, leaving 8 bases between. Per the germline V gene, CDR1 is MNHEY and CDR2 is SVGAGI. CDR3 loop: CASSYKDTEAFF. CDR3 coding DNA: TGTGCCAGCAGCTACAAGGACACTGAAGCTTTCTTT.

The chain recombines TRBV5-4 with TRBJ2-7; 12 bases match TRBD1. Trimming at V came to 0 bases and at J to 5 bases, leaving 6 bases not matched to a gene. The CDR3 is made up of 16 amino acids. Germline lookup yields CDR1 SGHNT and CDR2 YYREEE (reference sequence). For the CDR3, the DNA is TGTGCCAGCAGCTTGGGTCTGGGGACAGGGGGCAACGAGCAGTACTTC. Translating it yields CASSLGLGTGGNEQYF.

This clone was seen more than once but under ten times. The chain recombines TRBV7-6 with TRBJ1-1; a weak D match, TRBD1 (6 bases). V lost 6 bases and J 0 bases, leaving 11 bases between the germline ends. CDR3 length equals 14 residues. Germline V lookup: CDR1 SGHVS, CDR2 FNYEAQ. The CDR3 sequence is CASRRGDMNTEAFF. Here the CDR3 DNA reads TGTGCCAGCAGGCGAGGGGACATGAACACTGAAGCTTTCTTT.

V is TRBV7-2 and J is TRBJ2-3; 7 nucleotides line up with TRBD1. In germline, CDR1 is SGHTA, CDR2 FQGNSA. The CDR3 totals 15 residues. The ends lost 5 bases at V and 3 bases at J; junction bases unmatched: 8. The DNA of the CDR3 is TGTGCCAGCAGCGGCAAGGGGGCAGGGACAGATACGCAGTATTTT. Residues: CASSGKGAGTDTQYF.

Here the CDR3 DNA reads TGTGCCGGGTCCGAAGGGCGGAACACCGGGGAGCTGTTTTTT. Translated: CAGSEGRNTGELFF. The chain is built from TRBV11-2 and TRBJ2-2; D unresolved. Germline assignment: CDR1 SGHAT and CDR2 FQNNGV. With 11 bases removed from V and 1 base from J, the gap between germline ends came to 14 bases. This CDR3 is built from 14 residues. Using reference TRBV11-2 and TRBJ2-2 for the parts outside the CDR3, the full variable domain is EAGVAQSPRYKIIEKRQSVAFWCNPISGHATLYWYQQILGQGPKLLIQFQNNGVVDDSQLPKDRFSAERLKGVDSTLKIQPAKLEDSAVYLCAGSEGRNTGELFFGEGSRLTVL.

The chain carries TRBV19 and TRBJ2-5; tentative D call: TRBD2 (6 bases). V dropped 8 bases and J dropped 5 bases, with 15 bases sitting between them. Germline V CDR1 and CDR2: LNHDA, SQIVND (reference sequence). This CDR3 is 13 amino acids long. CDR3 sequence (DNA): TGTGCCAGTTCCCCGGGGGTCCGGGAGACCCAGTACTTC. Its translation: CASSPGVRETQYF.

The chain employs TRBV6-1 and TRBJ1-2, with TRBD1 matching 7 bases. The CDR3 covers 16 residues. The germline gives CDR1 MNHNS, CDR2 SASEGT. V shed 3 bases and J 6 bases; nucleotides not matched to a gene: 13. CDR3 amino acids: CASSENPTGVFNGYTF. CDR3 bases: TGTGCCAGCAGTGAGAACCCTACAGGGGTTTTCAATGGCTACACCTTC.

The chain carries TRBV7-2 and TRBJ2-1; 11 nucleotides align to TRBD2. Per germline, CDR1 SGHTA and CDR2 FQGNSA. This CDR3 region has 14 residues. The junction had 2 bases not matched to a gene; V was cut back by 0 bases and J by 10 bases. The CDR3 nucleotides are TGTGCCAGCAGCTTAGCTAGCGGGGGGGCCGAGCAGTTCTTC. Encoded protein: CASSLASGGAEQFF.

V and J are TRBV5-1 and TRBJ1-3; D is undetermined. V was cut by 4 bases and J by 0 bases, with 8 bases left in between. Looked up from germline, CDR1 is SGHRS and CDR2 is YFSETQ. The CDR3 covers 14 residues. The CDR3, as DNA: TGCGCCAGCAGCCCGGATATCTCTGGAAACACCATATATTTT. Translated: CASSPDISGNTIYF.

This clone came up once. V is TRBV7-2 and J is TRBJ2-6; D is ambiguous. Germline V gene sequence: CDR1 SGHTA, CDR2 FQGNSA. The CDR3 length is 16 residues. Trimming pared 2 bases from V and 2 bases from J, leaving 10 bases between. CDR3 amino acids: CASSLRIATGANVLTF. Written as DNA, the CDR3 is TGTGCCAGCAGCTTACGTATAGCAACTGGGGCCAACGTCCTGACTTTC.

The chain recombines TRBV6-1 with TRBJ1-4; no clear D gene. The CDR3 spans 14 residues. V was trimmed by 7 bases and J by 8 bases, leaving 17 bases between them. Germline V gene data show CDR1 as MNHNS and CDR2 as SASEGT. The DNA for the CDR3 is TGTGCCAGCACCCCTAAGGCGTCGGGGGAAAAACTGTTTTTT. The encoded protein is CASTPKASGEKLFF.

The CDR3 spells CASSRTDPGQTDEQYF. CDR3 DNA sequence: TGTGCCAGCAGTCGAACAGACCCGGGACAGACCGACGAGCAGTACTTC. The chain combines TRBV7-9 with TRBJ2-7; 7 bases are a match to TRBD1. The CDR3 sequence is 16 residues long. Germline loops: CDR1 SEHNR, CDR2 FQNEAQ (reference sequence). V trimming: 6 bases; J trimming: 5 bases; junction bases outside the gene matches: 16.

This chain links TRBV4-2 with TRBJ1-2; TRBD1 is a possible D gene (5 bases). Germline CDR1 reads LGHNA; CDR2 reads YNFKEQ. V was trimmed by 0 bases and J by 8 bases, leaving 13 bases between them. The CDR3 sequence is 14 residues long. CDR3 DNA sequence: TGTGCCAGCAGCCAAGAGCACAGGCCTGAAGGCTACACCTTC. This sequence encodes CASSQEHRPEGYTF.

This clone appeared once. In DNA form, the CDR3 reads TGTGCCAGTAGAACCACCGCGACAGATACGCAGTATTTT. Its translation: CASRTTATDTQYF. This chain uses TRBV19 with TRBJ2-3; D not resolved. The germline gives CDR1 LNHDA, CDR2 SQIVND (reference sequence). This CDR3 spans 13 amino acids. With 6 bases removed from V and 3 bases from J, the gap between germline ends came to 10 bases.

The chain links TRBV30 to TRBJ2-1, with 14 bases lining up with TRBD2. The trim removed 3 bases at V and 10 bases at J, leaving 11 bases unmatched. The V gene's germline CDR1 is GTSNPN and CDR2 SVGIG (reference sequence). There are 16 residues in the CDR3. The CDR3 region has the DNA TGTGCCTGGAGGCCCCCCGGGACTAGCGGGGGAGGGGAGCAGTTCTTC. Protein: CAWRPPGTSGGGEQFF.

The V call is TRBV4-2, the J call TRBJ1-4; weak D call: TRBD1 (5 bases). CDR3 length equals 15 residues. The germline CDR1 and CDR2 sequences are LGHNA and YNFKEQ. Trimming took 0 bases from V and 2 from J, leaving 7 bases between them. CDR3: CASSQEWGTNEKLFF. The DNA of the CDR3 is TGTGCCAGCAGCCAAGAATGGGGGACTAATGAAAAACTGTTTTTT.

The chain couples TRBV19 to TRBJ1-2, with a possible D match to TRBD1 (5 bases). The CDR3 has 14 amino acids. The germline V gene has CDR1 LNHDA and CDR2 SQIVND (reference sequence). Trimming cost V 3 bases and J 4 bases, with 12 bases left between them. The CDR3 is CASSIDWGGYGYTF. The DNA for the CDR3 is TGTGCCAGTAGTATCGATTGGGGGGGCTATGGCTACACCTTC. The full variable domain, completed using reference TRBV19 and TRBJ1-2, is DGGITQSPKYLFRKEGQNVTLSCEQNLNHDAMYWYRQDPGQGLRLIYYSQIVNDFQKGDIAEGYSVSREKKESFPLTVTSAQKNPTAFYLCASSIDWGGYGYTFGSGTRLTVV.

The rearrangement uses TRBV10-3 and TRBJ1-2; 9 bases map to TRBD1. Germline CDR1 and CDR2: ENHRY and SYGVKD. V lost 0 bases, J lost 8 bases, and 7 bases stayed unmatched. The CDR3 is 15 residues long. CDR3 amino acids: CAISESGGQGRGYTF. The CDR3 region has the DNA TGTGCCATCAGTGAGTCGGGGGGACAGGGTAGAGGCTACACCTTC.